This TCR beta chain was profiled in a study of cytomegalovirus exposure and HLA in healthy donors. CDR3 length equals 13 residues. Trimming removed 6 bases from V and 10 bases from J; junction bases left unmatched: 8. Germline V lookup: CDR1 GTSNPN, CDR2 SVGIG (reference sequence). This PCR relied on a set of 60 Vbeta primers and 13 Jbeta primers. Measured with immunoSEQ multiplex PCR; TCRdb has only the in-frame clones, and not every one. The table lists about 93,000 clones, about 79% of them singletons. Study outcomes and limitations: The later analysis indicated that the majority of CMV-associated TCR beta chains appeared HLA-restricted. In a later analysis, a missense DCLRE1C variant was linked to TCR beta V- and J-gene trimming. The authors confirmed in vitro that a few CMV-associated chains were specific for CMV antigens. It is likely that the observed cluster of highly shared sequence variants was a sequencing artifact.

About this clone itself: Its antigen is undetermined.

The sequence came from a man aged 50 to 59 in good health and CMV-seronegative. Material: PBMCs. The chain has TRBV30 and TRBJ1-6; TRBD1 agrees at 8 bases. This chain's CDR3 is CACRGLGKSPLHF. CDR3 DNA: TGTGCCTGCAGGGGGCTTGGGAAATCACCCCTCCACTTT.